Listed below are T cell receptor beta chains from one sample, sequenced in a study of lymphopenia after photon versus proton radiotherapy. The data were produced by immunoSEQ multiplex PCR, yet TCRdb's version contains in-frame clones alone and is incomplete. The data contain tens of thousands of clones, about 83% of them singletons. This material consisted of peripheral blood, taken from a patient treated with proton-based radiotherapy. These receptors came from a woman aged 55-70 years with cholangiocarcinoma. Some clones in this sample may be carry-over from other donors' samples. Both conserved end residues are part of each CDR3. Each record gives: clone size, J gene, V gene, D gene, CDR3 protein, CDR3 DNA. D genes are given only for firm matches. A row's size may be missing; if present it is once, few, many or a size class.

clone size: -; J gene: TRBJ2-7; V gene: TRBV11-1; D gene: -; CDR3 protein: CASSLARSYEQYF; CDR3 DNA: TGTGCCAGCAGCTTAGCACGTTCCTACGAGCAGTACTTC
clone size: -; J gene: TRBJ2-7; V gene: TRBV9; D gene: -; CDR3 protein: CASSVVSGGGLAYEQYF; CDR3 DNA: TGTGCCAGCAGCGTAGTGAGCGGTGGGGGGTTAGCTTACGAGCAGTACTTC
clone size: -; J gene: TRBJ2-7; V gene: TRBV6-1; D gene: TRBD1; CDR3 protein: CASSESGTGSYEQYF; CDR3 DNA: TGTGCCAGCAGTGAGTCCGGGACAGGGTCCTACGAGCAGTACTTC
clone size: -; J gene: TRBJ1-4; V gene: TRBV7-2; D gene: -; CDR3 protein: CASSLENNEKLFF; CDR3 DNA: TGTGCCAGCAGCTTGGAGAATAATGAAAAACTGTTTTTT
clone size: -; J gene: TRBJ1-5; V gene: TRBV2; D gene: -; CDR3 protein: CASSVGTDYSNQPQHF; CDR3 DNA: TGTGCCAGCAGCGTAGGGACGGACTATAGCAATCAGCCCCAGCATTTT
clone size: -; J gene: TRBJ2-7; V gene: TRBV19; D gene: -; CDR3 protein: CASSIQGYEQYF; CDR3 DNA: TGTGCCAGTAGTATACAGGGATACGAGCAGTACTTC
clone size: -; J gene: TRBJ2-7; V gene: TRBV6-5; D gene: -; CDR3 protein: CASSYLRDTRSYEQYF; CDR3 DNA: TGTGCCAGCAGTTATCTGAGGGACACCCGCTCCTACGAGCAGTACTTC
clone size: -; J gene: TRBJ2-7; V gene: TRBV15; D gene: -; CDR3 protein: CATSRDYGSYEQYF; CDR3 DNA: TGTGCCACCAGCAGAGACTACGGCTCCTACGAGCAGTACTTC
clone size: -; J gene: TRBJ1-6; V gene: TRBV4-2; D gene: -; CDR3 protein: CASSQDLSGPLHF; CDR3 DNA: TGTGCCAGCAGCCAAGATCTATCCGGCCCCCTCCACTTT
clone size: -; J gene: TRBJ2-3; V gene: TRBV7-2; D gene: TRBD2; CDR3 protein: CASSLSGRSTDTQYF; CDR3 DNA: TGTGCCAGCAGCTTATCCGGGAGGAGCACAGATACGCAGTATTTT
clone size: -; J gene: TRBJ1-2; V gene: TRBV5-6; D gene: -; CDR3 protein: CASSLRDEANYGYTF; CDR3 DNA: TGTGCCAGCAGCTTGCGAGATGAAGCTAACTATGGCTACACCTTC
clone size: -; J gene: TRBJ2-3; V gene: TRBV7-3; D gene: -; CDR3 protein: CASSAGSHTDTQYF; CDR3 DNA: TGTGCCAGCAGCGCCGGATCTCACACAGATACGCAGTATTTT
clone size: -; J gene: TRBJ1-3; V gene: TRBV7-9; D gene: TRBD1; CDR3 protein: CASSPAGQENTIYF; CDR3 DNA: TGTGCCAGCAGCCCGGCGGGACAGGAAAACACCATATATTTT
clone size: -; J gene: TRBJ1-3; V gene: TRBV2; D gene: TRBD1; CDR3 protein: CASSEWVKGQVGNTIYF; CDR3 DNA: TGTGCCAGCAGTGAATGGGTAAAGGGACAGGTTGGAAACACCATATATTTT
clone size: once; J gene: TRBJ1-4; V gene: TRBV6-5; D gene: TRBD1; CDR3 protein: CASSYTGGLNEKLFF; CDR3 DNA: TGTGCCAGCAGTTACACAGGGGGCCTAAATGAAAAACTGTTTTTT
clone size: -; J gene: TRBJ2-2; V gene: TRBV5-1; D gene: -; CDR3 protein: CASSPMGDTGELFF; CDR3 DNA: TGCGCCAGCAGCCCCATGGGGGACACCGGGGAGCTGTTTTTT
clone size: -; J gene: TRBJ1-5; V gene: TRBV5-3; D gene: -; CDR3 protein: CARSFSSRVSNQPQHF; CDR3 DNA: TGTGCCAGAAGCTTCTCGTCGAGGGTTAGCAATCAGCCCCAGCATTTT
clone size: -; J gene: TRBJ2-5; V gene: TRBV7-9; D gene: TRBD2; CDR3 protein: CASSLSGGEETQYF; CDR3 DNA: TGTGCCAGCAGCTTATCGGGGGGAGAAGAGACCCAGTACTTC
clone size: -; J gene: TRBJ1-1; V gene: TRBV9; D gene: -; CDR3 protein: CASSPTQGENTEAFF; CDR3 DNA: TGTGCCAGCAGCCCCACCCAAGGGGAGAACACTGAAGCTTTCTTT
clone size: -; J gene: TRBJ2-7; V gene: TRBV6-1; D gene: -; CDR3 protein: CASSEQLYEQYF; CDR3 DNA: TGTGCCAGCAGTGAACAGCTTTACGAGCAGTACTTC
clone size: -; J gene: TRBJ2-2; V gene: TRBV27; D gene: -; CDR3 protein: CASSLSGPIGELFF; CDR3 DNA: TGTGCCAGCAGTTTATCAGGTCCTATCGGGGAGCTGTTTTTT
clone size: -; J gene: TRBJ2-7; V gene: TRBV10-2; D gene: -; CDR3 protein: CASRDGTPDYEQYF; CDR3 DNA: TGCGCCAGCAGGGACGGGACCCCGGATTACGAGCAGTACTTC
clone size: -; J gene: TRBJ1-1; V gene: TRBV5-1; D gene: -; CDR3 protein: CASSPPGPVTEAFF; CDR3 DNA: TGCGCCAGCAGCCCCCCTGGGCCGGTAACTGAAGCTTTCTTT
clone size: -; J gene: TRBJ2-1; V gene: TRBV6-6; D gene: TRBD2; CDR3 protein: CASSLSGRGSYNEQFF; CDR3 DNA: TGTGCCAGCAGTCTTAGCGGGAGAGGGTCCTACAATGAGCAGTTCTTC
clone size: -; J gene: TRBJ1-1; V gene: TRBV9; D gene: -; CDR3 protein: CASSGGRIAEAFF; CDR3 DNA: TGTGCCAGCAGCGGCGGCAGAATCGCTGAAGCTTTCTTT
clone size: -; J gene: TRBJ2-3; V gene: TRBV27; D gene: -; CDR3 protein: CASRTGAVDTQYF; CDR3 DNA: TGTGCCAGCAGAACTGGAGCTGTAGATACGCAGTATTTT
clone size: -; J gene: TRBJ1-6; V gene: TRBV6-6; D gene: -; CDR3 protein: CASSPDPPISPLHF; CDR3 DNA: TGTGCCAGCAGCCCCGACCCGCCGATTTCACCCCTCCACTTT
clone size: -; J gene: TRBJ1-1; V gene: TRBV6-5; D gene: -; CDR3 protein: CASKTGSVTEAFF; CDR3 DNA: TGTGCCAGCAAAACAGGGTCCGTCACTGAAGCTTTCTTT
clone size: -; J gene: TRBJ2-4; V gene: TRBV27; D gene: TRBD2; CDR3 protein: CASSSLGGRDIQYF; CDR3 DNA: TGTGCCAGCAGTTCCCTGGGAGGGAGGGACATTCAGTACTTC
clone size: -; J gene: TRBJ2-7; V gene: TRBV11-2; D gene: -; CDR3 protein: CASSLNVLAYEQYF; CDR3 DNA: TGTGCCAGCAGCTTAAATGTACTAGCCTACGAGCAGTACTTC
clone size: -; J gene: TRBJ1-4; V gene: TRBV5-1; D gene: -; CDR3 protein: CASTENGEKLFF; CDR3 DNA: TGCGCCAGCACGGAAAATGGGGAAAAACTGTTTTTT
clone size: medium-sized; J gene: TRBJ2-2; V gene: TRBV2; D gene: -; CDR3 protein: CASSYTETGELFF; CDR3 DNA: TGTGCCAGCAGTTACACAGAGACCGGGGAGCTGTTTTTT
clone size: -; J gene: TRBJ1-4; V gene: TRBV18; D gene: -; CDR3 protein: CASSPRARATNEKLFF; CDR3 DNA: TGTGCCAGCTCACCACGAGCCCGTGCAACTAATGAAAAACTGTTTTTT
clone size: -; J gene: TRBJ1-2; V gene: TRBV2; D gene: TRBD1; CDR3 protein: CASSEEGAAYGYTF; CDR3 DNA: TGTGCCAGCAGTGAGGAGGGGGCGGCCTATGGCTACACCTTC
clone size: -; J gene: TRBJ1-4; V gene: TRBV5-1; D gene: -; CDR3 protein: CASSLDTANEKLFF; CDR3 DNA: TGCGCCAGCAGCTTGGACACTGCTAATGAAAAACTGTTTTTT
clone size: -; J gene: TRBJ2-1; V gene: TRBV11-3; D gene: -; CDR3 protein: CASSYNVGNEQFF; CDR3 DNA: TGTGCCAGCAGCTATAACGTGGGGAATGAGCAGTTCTTC
clone size: -; J gene: TRBJ2-3; V gene: TRBV19; D gene: TRBD2; CDR3 protein: CASSISRTSGGADTQYF; CDR3 DNA: TGTGCCAGTAGTATTTCAAGGACTAGCGGGGGCGCAGATACGCAGTATTTT
clone size: -; J gene: TRBJ2-3; V gene: TRBV18; D gene: -; CDR3 protein: CASSPRDGSTDTQYF; CDR3 DNA: TGTGCCAGCTCACCACGTGACGGGAGCACAGATACGCAGTATTTT
clone size: -; J gene: TRBJ2-7; V gene: TRBV6-4; D gene: TRBD2; CDR3 protein: CASRGTSGPSSYEQYF; CDR3 DNA: TGTGCCAGCAGAGGGACTAGCGGGCCGAGCTCCTACGAGCAGTACTTC
clone size: -; J gene: TRBJ1-3; V gene: TRBV11-3; D gene: -; CDR3 protein: CASSPEVINTIYF; CDR3 DNA: TGTGCCAGCAGCCCCGAAGTAATAAACACCATATATTTT
clone size: -; J gene: TRBJ1-3; V gene: TRBV4-1; D gene: -; CDR3 protein: CASSLRDTGNTIYF; CDR3 DNA: TGCGCCAGCAGCCTTCGGGACACTGGAAACACCATATATTTT
clone size: -; J gene: TRBJ2-3; V gene: TRBV11-2; D gene: -; CDR3 protein: CASSLRGGLTDTQYF; CDR3 DNA: TGTGCCAGCAGCTTAAGGGGGGGGTTGACAGATACGCAGTATTTT
clone size: once; J gene: TRBJ2-7; V gene: TRBV30; D gene: TRBD1; CDR3 protein: CAWSRGQGYEQYF; CDR3 DNA: TGTGCCTGGAGTCGGGGACAGGGCTACGAGCAGTACTTC
clone size: -; J gene: TRBJ2-3; V gene: TRBV5-1; D gene: TRBD1; CDR3 protein: CASSFGQGLDTQYF; CDR3 DNA: TGCGCCAGCAGCTTCGGACAGGGTTTAGATACGCAGTATTTT
clone size: -; J gene: TRBJ2-7; V gene: TRBV29-1; D gene: -; CDR3 protein: CSVEAGTPEPGEQYF; CDR3 DNA: TGCAGCGTTGAAGCAGGGACACCCGAACCGGGCGAGCAGTACTTC
clone size: once; J gene: TRBJ2-1; V gene: TRBV5-4; D gene: TRBD2; CDR3 protein: CASKLSGGVNEQFF; CDR3 DNA: TGTGCCAGCAAACTAAGCGGGGGGGTTAATGAGCAGTTCTTC
clone size: few; J gene: TRBJ1-5; V gene: TRBV7-2; D gene: -; CDR3 protein: CASSPSRGGGQPQHF; CDR3 DNA: TGTGCCAGCAGCCCGAGTCGTGGGGGTGGTCAGCCCCAGCATTTT
clone size: -; J gene: TRBJ1-2; V gene: TRBV7-2; D gene: -; CDR3 protein: CASSQGQSLYGYTF; CDR3 DNA: TGTGCCAGCAGCCAAGGGCAGAGCCTCTATGGCTACACCTTC
clone size: -; J gene: TRBJ2-7; V gene: TRBV6-1; D gene: -; CDR3 protein: CASLSGAPYEQYF; CDR3 DNA: TGTGCCAGCCTTTCGGGAGCCCCCTACGAGCAGTACTTC
clone size: -; J gene: TRBJ2-5; V gene: TRBV4-1; D gene: -; CDR3 protein: CASSQAGMGRETQYF; CDR3 DNA: TGCGCCAGCAGCCAAGCGGGGATGGGTCGAGAGACCCAGTACTTC